The text below deals with one T cell receptor beta chain. The antigen remains unidentified. This record belongs to a study of CXCR3-negative and CXCR3-positive naive CD8 T cells. This CDR3 has 16 amino acids. Per the germline V gene, CDR1 is SQVTM and CDR2 is ANQGSEA. General study findings and limits: CXCR3-negative and CXCR3-positive naive cells shared comparable TRBV-TRBJ usage, but memory cells did not.

The TRB cDNA libraries were prepared by 5' RACE with UMI labels. With the 5' RACE reads reprocessed, TCRdb shows one record per CDR3 protein and no DNA. The sample totals about 56,000 distinct CDR3 sequences. The sample comprised memory CD8+ T cells from blood. The chain employs TRBV29-1 and TRBJ1-2; without DNA, the TCRdb call of TRBD1 cannot be checked. The TCR sequence derives from a human donor in good health. Some clones in this sample may be carry-over from other donors' samples. The CDR3: CSVVSFSGTGNYGYTF.